One and the same sample provided the 15 T cell receptor beta chains below, sequenced in a study of response to subunit inactivated influenza vaccine. A single record per CDR3 protein comes from TCRdb applying MiXCR to the RT-PCR reads. This repertoire shows about 650,000 distinct CDR3 sequences, 14% found once; its top ten account for about 7.6%. The sequencing used PBMCs from blood, collected less than 15 days before vaccination. The source is a man in his fifties who received an inactivated influenza vaccine.

This clonotype was detected ten times or more. The V call is TRBV4-2, the J call TRBJ2-2, with D unresolved. Germline V gives CDR1 LGHNA, CDR2 YNFKEQ. The CDR3 totals 15 residues. V dropped 0 bases and J dropped 1 base, with 6 bases sitting between them. The CDR3 nucleotides read TGTGCCAGCAGCCAAGATCTCAAGAACACCGGGGAGCTGTTTTTT. Translated, it gives CASSQDLKNTGELFF.

This clonotype has just a few counts. In DNA, the CDR3 is TGCAGTGCGAAGCCGGGACAGGGGAACTACAATGAGCAGTTCTTC. Translated, it gives CSAKPGQGNYNEQFF. This chain connects TRBV20-1 to TRBJ2-1, with 10 bases matching TRBD1. Germline V gene lookup returns CDR1 DFQATT and CDR2 SNEGSKA (reference sequence). V trimming: 6 bases; J trimming: 3 bases; junction bases outside the gene matches: 8. CDR3 length equals 15 residues.

This clonotype was observed a handful of times. V is TRBV7-9 and J is TRBJ1-5, with D hard to call. Trimming left V 5 bases short and J 5 bases short, with 13 bases between. The CDR3 spans 14 residues. Germline CDR1 reads SEHNR; CDR2 reads FQNEAQ (reference sequence). The CDR3 sequence is CASSRGLPDQPQHF. The CDR3 DNA reads TGTGCCAGCAGCCGAGGGCTTCCCGATCAGCCCCAGCATTTT. Full variable domain (remainder filled in from reference TRBV7-9 and TRBJ1-5): DTGVSQNPRHKITKRGQNVTFRCDPISEHNRLYWYRQTLGQGPEFLTYFQNEAQLEKSRLLSDRFSAERPKGSFSTLEIQRTEQGDSAMYLCASSRGLPDQPQHFGDGTRLSIL.

The chain uses TRBV6-4 and TRBJ1-1; the D is unclear. The V end was cut by 2 bases, the J end by 3 bases, with 10 bases between. The germline CDR1 and CDR2 sequences are MRHNA and SNTAGT. The CDR3 runs to 14 residues. CDR3 nucleotide sequence: TGTGCCAGCAGTGACCGGGGAGTGGACACTGAAGCTTTCTTT. Encoded protein: CASSDRGVDTEAFF.

J is TRBJ2-5 and V is TRBV5-1, with 13 bases matching TRBD2. V shed 3 bases, J shed 0 bases, and the junction held 5 bases outside the gene matches. Germline V gives CDR1 SGHRS, CDR2 YFSETQ. The CDR3 runs to 17 residues. The CDR3 here is CASSWTSGREYQETQYF. CDR3 coding DNA: TGCGCCAGCAGCTGGACTAGCGGGAGAGAGTACCAAGAGACCCAGTACTTC.

The genes are TRBV18 and TRBJ2-3, with 7 bases fitting TRBD2. The CDR3 totals 17 residues. V lost 0 bases to trimming and J lost 0 bases; unmatched junction nucleotides: 6. Germline V gene data show CDR1 as KGHSH and CDR2 as LQKENI. The CDR3 DNA is TGTGCCAGCTCACCACCGGGGAGGGCCACTAGCACAGATACGCAGTATTTT. Its protein is CASSPPGRATSTDTQYF.

The chain is built from TRBV6-2 or TRBV6-3 and TRBJ1-4, with D uncertain. The CDR3 length is 14 residues. Germline V gene data show CDR1 as MNHEY and CDR2 as SVGEGT. V was shortened by 6 bases and J by 4 bases, with 12 bases between the two germline ends. CDR3 nucleotide sequence: TGTGCCAGCAGCCGAGGGTATTTTAATGAAAAACTGTTTTTT. Residues: CASSRGYFNEKLFF.

The V gene is TRBV20-1, the J gene TRBJ1-1; 9 bases fit TRBD1. CDR3 length equals 14 residues. Losses at the gene ends were 2 bases for V and 3 bases for J; bases not matched to a gene: 4. Germline CDR1 DFQATT, CDR2 SNEGSKA (reference sequence). The CDR3 loop reads CSARRGQGYTEAFF. DNA for the CDR3: TGCAGTGCTAGACGTGGACAGGGGTACACTGAAGCTTTCTTT.

This clonotype was seen at least ten times. The V call is TRBV14, the J call TRBJ2-1, with D maybe TRBD2 (6 bases). Deletions cut 5 bases from V and 9 bases from J, with 23 bases between. The CDR3 loop spans 16 amino acids. Per the germline V gene, CDR1 is SGHDN and CDR2 is FVKESK. The CDR3 sequence is CASSSRLEYFGGEQFF. CDR3 in DNA: TGTGCCAGCAGCTCACGACTAGAGTACTTTGGAGGTGAGCAGTTCTTC.

This clonotype was observed many times. The chain couples TRBV4-2 to TRBJ2-1; D possibly corresponds to TRBD2 (6 bases). CDR3 length equals 13 residues. V lost 2 bases and J 10 bases, leaving 12 bases between the germline ends. Germline values: CDR1 LGHNA, CDR2 YNFKEQ. CDR3 sequence: CASSQRHGGEQFF. CDR3 sequence (DNA): TGTGCCAGCAGCCAACGTCACGGGGGAGAGCAGTTCTTC.

This clonotype was recorded a few times. The chain links TRBV20-1 to TRBJ2-3, with 8 bases identical to TRBD2. Germline-derived CDR1 and CDR2 are DFQATT and SNEGSKA (reference sequence). The CDR3 spans 16 residues. V was clipped by 1 base and J by 1 base; unmatched bases: 7. CDR3 protein: CSARVSLAEGTDTQYF. The CDR3 DNA is TGCAGTGCTAGAGTTTCACTAGCGGAGGGCACAGATACGCAGTATTTT.

This chain joins TRBV6-1 and TRBJ2-1, with 7 bases aligning to TRBD2. Germline V gives CDR1 MNHNS, CDR2 SASEGT. This CDR3 has 15 amino acids. Losses at the gene ends were 7 bases for V and 6 bases for J; bases not matched to a gene: 12. The CDR3 region has the DNA TGTGCCAGCACCCCACCGTCGGGAGGTTTCAATGAGCAGTTCTTC. It codes for CASTPPSGGFNEQFF.

This clonotype was seen a handful of times. The rearrangement joins TRBV20-1 to TRBJ2-1; D unresolved. CDR1 and CDR2 from the germline V gene are DFQATT and SNEGSKA (reference sequence). The CDR3 is 13 amino acids. V lost 5 bases to trimming and J lost 16 bases, with 24 bases between them. As DNA, the CDR3 is TGCAGTGCTTCCTCATTCGGGTCCCTTGGCGGATTCTTC. This translates into CSASSFGSLGGFF.

This clonotype was recorded many times. The rearrangement joins TRBV11-2 to TRBJ2-7; 7 bases map to TRBD1. Germline CDR1 is SGHAT and CDR2 is FQNNGV. This CDR3 contains 13 residues. Unmatched junction bases numbered 3, after V lost 4 bases and J lost 3 bases. CDR3 residues: CASSSGQYYEQYF. For the CDR3, the DNA is TGTGCCAGCAGCTCGGGACAGTACTACGAGCAGTACTTC.

This clonotype was recorded at least ten times. V gene TRBV10-2 combines with J gene TRBJ2-5; D gene uncertain. The CDR3 contains 11 residues. The germline V and J ends were trimmed by 0 bases and 4 bases, with 0 bases remaining between them. CDR1 is WSHSY and CDR2 is SAAADI in the germline V gene. For the CDR3, the DNA is TGCGCCAGCAGTGAGTCAGAGACCCAGTACTTC. Protein product: CASSESETQYF.